The rows below give T cell receptor beta chains drawn from one sample of a study of cytotoxic CD8 clonotypes in ibrutinib-treated CLL. Using immunoSEQ multiplex PCR, the repertoire was profiled, and TCRdb retains in-frame clones only, with some absent. The sample shows about 160,000 clones, around 84% of them seen only once. Sequenced here: PBMCs, sampled after 12 months of ibrutinib treatment. All receptors come from a human donor with chronic lymphocytic leukemia. The CDR3 runs from the conserved cysteine through the conserved F or W. Clone size is shown for a subset of rows, as once, few, many or a class of expanded clone.

>TRBV9|few
CASSPRRNNEQFF
>TRBV30|NA
CAWSRDRPNYGYTF
>TRBV27|NA
CASSWGQSNQPQHF
>TRBV2|few
CASSHTLSSTDTQYF
>TRBV18|NA
CASSPLDRAGNTIYF
>TRBV5-1|NA
CASSGRGPGEAFF
>TRBV29-1|NA
CSVSNTGELFF
>TRBV14|NA
CASSPLGYEQYF
>TRBV19|few
CASSPGQKGFQYF
>TRBV6-5|NA
CASSRQASGELFF
>TRBV5-1|once
CASSPLIRTVRNYGYTF
>TRBV19|NA
CASNGIGLAGVGGTDTQYF
>TRBV6-5|NA
CASTDRGNTGELFF
>TRBV6-5|NA
CASSSRTGTMNTEAFF
>TRBV10-2|once
CASSEAGYGNQPQHF
>TRBV30|NA
CAWTFLTGLHNQPQHF